The subject of this entry is one TCR beta chain. What it binds is not known. The authors ran a second PCR of roughly 6 to 12 cycles using a sample-barcoded 5' primer and a J-beta primer mix. TCRdb re-derived calls from the 5' RACE reads in MiXCR, one entry per CDR3 protein. The sample lists 1.5 million to 2 million distinct CDR3 sequences; about two fifths were seen once. The data belong to a study of blood T cells in healthy people across ages. The CDR3 runs to 15 residues. V lost 5 bases, J lost 3 bases, and 14 bases lay in between. Germline assignment: CDR1 SGHAT and CDR2 FQDESV (reference sequence). Study results and caveats: The CMV status of each donor remained undetermined, and this could have confounded shifts in expanded clonotypes. Per million T cells, TCR beta diversity dropped roughly linearly as age increased.

The chain carries TRBV11-1 and TRBJ2-1; D perhaps matches TRBD1 (7 bases). Sequenced: blood. The TCR was taken from a human donor in good health. The CDR3 sequence is CASSIRGAYYNEQFF. The CDR3 DNA is TGTGCCAGCAGCATCAGGGGGGCCTACTACAATGAGCAGTTCTTC.